The T cell receptor beta chain described here comes from a study of T cell responses to AZD1222 COVID-19 vaccine. Study results and limitations: Spike regions recognized by vaccine-associated CD4 TCRs spanned the protein, led by 160-218 and 743-854.

Libraries were prepared by immunoSEQ multiplex PCR; TCRdb keeps only in-frame clonotypes and omits some of them. The profile shows about 150,000 clones, about 87% of them singletons. Losses at the gene ends were 2 bases for V and 2 bases for J; bases not matched to a gene: 4. Germline V lookup: CDR1 SGHTA, CDR2 FQGNSA. CDR3 length equals 15 residues. As concerns this clone: Its target is not known.

The input for sequencing was peripheral blood, taken on day 0 of MenACWY control vaccination. The rearrangement joins TRBV7-2 to TRBJ2-7; 9 bases fit TRBD2. This clonotype was obtained from an adult in good health. In DNA form, the CDR3 reads TGTGCCAGCAGCTTATTCCTAGCGGGGCCCTACGAGCAGTACTTC. This codes for CASSLFLAGPYEQYF.